This T cell receptor (beta chain) derives from a study of T-cell reconstitution after alpha-beta-depleted transplantation in children. Researchers prepared the TCRbeta library using unique molecular identifiers, the study reports. One entry per CDR3 protein, called by TCRdb with MiXCR from the PCR reads. Of about 690,000 distinct CDR3 sequences listed, roughly 15% are singletons. Germline CDR1 reads SEHNR; CDR2 reads FQNEAQ (reference sequence). The CDR3 runs 17 residues. V dropped 2 bases and J dropped 4; count of bases not matched to a gene: 11. This clonotype appeared once. The sample here was PBMCs from the stem cell graft donor, taken from the stem cell graft. V gene TRBV7-9 combines with J gene TRBJ1-5, with 7 bases that match TRBD1. The TCR was taken from a human donor who donated a stem cell graft to a child with acute myeloid leukemia. CDR3 protein: CASSLSYETGRNQPQHF. The CDR3 region has the DNA TGTGCCAGCAGCTTATCTTACGAGACAGGGAGGAATCAGCCCCAGCATTTT.